These 8 T cell receptor beta chains were sequenced from one sample in a study of technical replicates of blood from a few donors. Assay: immunoSEQ multiplex PCR; the TCRdb copy retains only in-frame clones and omits some. The sample lists tens of thousands of clones, roughly 91% occurring once. The sequenced material came from T cells isolated from PBMCs. These receptors were obtained from a human donor in good health.

V is TRBV7-2 and J is TRBJ1-2; perhaps TRBD1 as D (5 bases). The length of the CDR3 is 17 residues. V was shortened by 1 base and J by 2 bases, with 17 bases between the two germline ends. Germline V gene data show CDR1 as SGHTA and CDR2 as FQGNSA. The CDR3 region is CASSLESPGGWNYGYTF. CDR3 bases: TGTGCCAGCAGCTTAGAGAGTCCGGGGGGATGGAACTATGGCTACACCTTC.

This chain connects TRBV7-9 to TRBJ1-4, with a weak D call TRBD1 (5 bases). CDR1 SEHNR and CDR2 FQNEAQ come from the germline V gene (reference sequence). The CDR3 runs to 14 residues. V was clipped by 5 bases and J by 7 bases, with 14 bases between them. CDR3 DNA: TGTGCCAGCAGCATAGGGGCGAATGGTGAAAAACTGTTTTTT. Amino acid sequence: CASSIGANGEKLFF.

The rearrangement joins TRBV7-9 to TRBJ1-2; possibly TRBD1 for D (6 bases). Germline CDR1 is SEHNR and CDR2 is FQNEAQ (reference sequence). Trimming pared 7 bases from V and 4 bases from J, leaving 13 bases between. The CDR3 has 13 residues. The CDR3 DNA is TGTGCCAGCACCCAAGACAGGTCCTATGGCTACACCTTC. It yields the protein CASTQDRSYGYTF.

The chain employs TRBV7-9 and TRBJ1-1; D is ambiguous. The length of the CDR3 is 16 residues. With 3 bases removed from V and 0 bases from J, the gap between germline ends came to 14 bases. Per germline, CDR1 SEHNR and CDR2 FQNEAQ (reference sequence). The CDR3 nucleotides are TGTGCCAGCAGCTTCCCAGGCCGGGATATGAACACTGAAGCTTTCTTT. Residues: CASSFPGRDMNTEAFF.

The V gene is TRBV29-1, the J gene TRBJ2-7; D might be TRBD2 (7 bases). Per germline, CDR1 SQVTM and CDR2 ANQGSEA. Trimming pared 4 bases from V and 4 bases from J, leaving 14 bases between. The CDR3 spans 13 residues. The CDR3 DNA follows: TGCAGCGTTGGGGGGGGCGACACTTACGAGCAGTACTTC. It specifies CSVGGGDTYEQYF.

This chain connects TRBV30 to TRBJ1-2; tentative D call: TRBD1 (6 bases). Germline V lookup: CDR1 GTSNPN, CDR2 SVGIG (reference sequence). V lost 4 bases and J 4 bases, leaving 19 bases between the germline ends. The CDR3 loop spans 15 amino acids. The CDR3: CAWTGDRINPYGYTF. The DNA of the CDR3 is TGTGCCTGGACAGGGGACCGTATAAATCCCTATGGCTACACCTTC.

This sequence joins TRBV25-1 and TRBJ1-5; no clear D gene. The V end was cut by 5 bases, the J end by 5 bases, with 22 bases between. Germline assignment: CDR1 MGHDK and CDR2 SYGVNS. The CDR3 runs to 17 residues. The CDR3 bases are TGTGCCAGCAGTTTCGGAGAGCAGAGCGGGAGGTATCAGCCCCAGCATTTT. Its protein is CASSFGEQSGRYQPQHF. Drawing the rest from reference TRBV25-1 and TRBJ1-5, the complete variable domain is EADIYQTPRYLVIGTGKKITLECSQTMGHDKMYWYQQDPGMELHLIHYSYGVNSTEKGDLSSESTVSRIRTEHFPLTLESARPSHTSQYLCASSFGEQSGRYQPQHFGDGTRLSIL.

V usage is TRBV4-2 and J usage is TRBJ2-2; 7 bases line up with TRBD2. CDR1 LGHNA and CDR2 YNFKEQ come from the germline V gene. Germline trimming cut 0 bases from V and 3 bases from J; bases unmatched to any gene: 13. This CDR3 comprises 19 residues. The CDR3 coding sequence is TGTGCCAGCAGCCAAGATAAAGTATTTGGTGGGGGGGACACCGGGGAGCTGTTTTTT. Its protein is CASSQDKVFGGGDTGELFF.